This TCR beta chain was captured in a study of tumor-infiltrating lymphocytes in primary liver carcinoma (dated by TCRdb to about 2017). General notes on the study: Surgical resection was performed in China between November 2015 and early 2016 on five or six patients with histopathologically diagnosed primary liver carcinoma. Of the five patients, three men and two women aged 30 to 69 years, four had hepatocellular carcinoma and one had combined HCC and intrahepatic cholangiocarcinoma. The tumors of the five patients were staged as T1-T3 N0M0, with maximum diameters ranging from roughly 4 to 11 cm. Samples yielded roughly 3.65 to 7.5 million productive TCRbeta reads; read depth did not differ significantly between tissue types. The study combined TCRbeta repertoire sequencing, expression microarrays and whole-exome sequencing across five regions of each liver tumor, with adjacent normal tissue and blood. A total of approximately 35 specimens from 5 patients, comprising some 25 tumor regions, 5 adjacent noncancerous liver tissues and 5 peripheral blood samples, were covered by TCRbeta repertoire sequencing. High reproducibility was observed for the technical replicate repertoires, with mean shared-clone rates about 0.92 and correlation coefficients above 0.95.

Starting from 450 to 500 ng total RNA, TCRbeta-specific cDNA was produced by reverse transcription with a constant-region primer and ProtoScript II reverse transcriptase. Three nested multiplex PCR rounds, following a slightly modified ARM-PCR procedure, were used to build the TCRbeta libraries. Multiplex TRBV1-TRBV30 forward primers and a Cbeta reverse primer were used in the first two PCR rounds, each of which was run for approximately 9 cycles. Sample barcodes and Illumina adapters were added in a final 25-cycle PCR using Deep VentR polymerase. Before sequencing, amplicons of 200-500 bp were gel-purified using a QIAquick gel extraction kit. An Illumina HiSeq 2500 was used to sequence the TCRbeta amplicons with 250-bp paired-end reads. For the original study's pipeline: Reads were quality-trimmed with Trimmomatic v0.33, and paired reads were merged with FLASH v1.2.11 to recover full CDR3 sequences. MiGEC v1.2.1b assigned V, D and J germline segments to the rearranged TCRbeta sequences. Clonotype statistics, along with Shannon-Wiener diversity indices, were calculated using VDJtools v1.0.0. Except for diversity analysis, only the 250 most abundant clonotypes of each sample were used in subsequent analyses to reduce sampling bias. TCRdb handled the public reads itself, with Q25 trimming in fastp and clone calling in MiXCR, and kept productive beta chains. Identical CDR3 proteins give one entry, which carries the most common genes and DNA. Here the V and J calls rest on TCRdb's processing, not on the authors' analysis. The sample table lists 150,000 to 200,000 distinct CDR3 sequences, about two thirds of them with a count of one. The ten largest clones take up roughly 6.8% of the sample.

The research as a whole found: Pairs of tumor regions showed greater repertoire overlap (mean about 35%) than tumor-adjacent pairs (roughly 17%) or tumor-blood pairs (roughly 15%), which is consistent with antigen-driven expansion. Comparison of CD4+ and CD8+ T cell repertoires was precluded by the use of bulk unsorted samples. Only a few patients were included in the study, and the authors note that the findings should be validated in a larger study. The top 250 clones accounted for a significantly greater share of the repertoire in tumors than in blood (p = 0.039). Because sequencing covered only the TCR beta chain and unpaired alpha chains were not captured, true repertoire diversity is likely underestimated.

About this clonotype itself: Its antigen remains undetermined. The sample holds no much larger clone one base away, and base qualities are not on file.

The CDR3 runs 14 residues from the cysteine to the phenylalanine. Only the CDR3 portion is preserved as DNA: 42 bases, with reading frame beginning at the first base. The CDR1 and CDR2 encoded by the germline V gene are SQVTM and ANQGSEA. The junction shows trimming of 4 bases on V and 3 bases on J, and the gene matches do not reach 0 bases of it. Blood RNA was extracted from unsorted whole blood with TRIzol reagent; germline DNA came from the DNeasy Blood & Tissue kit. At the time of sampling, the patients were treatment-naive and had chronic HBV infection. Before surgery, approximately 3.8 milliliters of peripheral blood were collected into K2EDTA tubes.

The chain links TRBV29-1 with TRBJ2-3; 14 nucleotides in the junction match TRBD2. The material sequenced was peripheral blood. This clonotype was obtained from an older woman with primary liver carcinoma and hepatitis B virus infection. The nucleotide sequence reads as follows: TGCAGCGTTGGACTAGCGGGAGGGACAGATACGCAGTATTTT. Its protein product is CSVGLAGGTDTQYF.